This T cell receptor beta chain was recorded in a study of T cell repertoires in cytomegalovirus infection. Study in general: Public TCR beta signature analysis indicated the presence of both CMV infection and matching HLA type. Study-level findings and limits: There were carriers of CMV plus the relevant HLA, and cumulative public TCR beta family frequency identified them. CMV-specific TCR beta clonotypes restricted by HLA-C were the ones dominating the ex vivo response.

MiXCR was run by TCRdb on the reads, yielding one entry per CDR3 protein. This sample has 680,000 or so distinct CDR3 sequences, with 35% to 45% found just once. Per the germline V gene, CDR1 is SGHVS and CDR2 is FNYEAQ. V trimming: 5 bases; J trimming: 6 bases; junction bases outside the gene matches: 7. The CDR3 extends over 13 amino acids. Remarks on this clonotype: What it binds is not known.

The chain recombines TRBV7-6 with TRBJ2-7; 7 nucleotides agree with TRBD1. The sample taken for sequencing was PBMCs. This receptor was taken from a human donor in good health (CMV status not recorded). Some clones in this sample may be carry-over from other donors' samples. This chain's CDR3 is CASSRETGSEQYF. CDR3 DNA: TGTGCCAGCAGCAGAGAGACAGGGAGCGAGCAGTACTTC.